The 18 T cell receptor beta chains in this list originate from one sample, sequenced in a study of CXCR3-negative and CXCR3-positive naive CD8 T cells. Study-wide results and limits: Naive cells positive for CXCR3 carried more hydrophobic TRB CDR3s than CXCR3-negative ones.

UMI labels and 5' RACE were used to prepare the TRB cDNA libraries. TCRdb re-called the 5' RACE reads, yielding one record per CDR3 amino acid sequence without DNA. This table holds about 120,000 distinct CDR3 sequences. These TCRs are of unknown antigen specificity. The sequenced material came from naive CXCR3+ CD8+ T cells from blood. Described subset: CD45RO-CCR7+CD27+CD95- naive CD8+ T cells expressing CXCR3 (TNR3+). The receptor source for this set is a human donor in good health. Some clones in this sample may be carry-over from other donors' samples.

This rearrangement joins TRBV7-6 to TRBJ1-5; without DNA, the TCRdb call of TRBD1 cannot be checked. CDR1 SGHVS and CDR2 FNYEAQ come from the germline V gene. CDR3 length equals 20 residues. The CDR3 region is CASSASGTFYTLGGNQPQHF. The full variable domain, with the rest looked up from reference TRBV7-6 and TRBJ1-5, is GAGVSQSPRYKVTKRGQDVALRCDPISGHVSLYWYRQALGQGPEFLTYFNYEAQQDKSGLPNDRFSAERPEGSISTLTIQRTEQRDSAMYRCASSASGTFYTLGGNQPQHFGDGTRLSIL.

The chain carries TRBV5-1 and TRBJ2-3; the D call of TRBD1 rests on TCRdb alone, since no DNA is present to check it. Germline-derived CDR1 and CDR2 are SGHRS and YFSETQ. The CDR3 contains 16 residues. CDR3 protein: CASSCPTGPSTDTQYF.

This rearrangement joins TRBV6-2 or TRBV6-3 to TRBJ1-1; the D gene TCRdb calls, TRBD1, cannot be checked with no DNA. Germline lookup yields CDR1 MNHEY and CDR2 SVGEGT. This CDR3 is built from 13 residues. The CDR3 reads CASTETGRGEAFF.

The chain links TRBV12-3 or TRBV12-4 to TRBJ2-3. The CDR3 is made up of 11 amino acids. Here the CDR3 reads CASSLRDTQYF.

This chain joins TRBV29-1 and TRBJ2-1; as DNA is missing, the TRBD1 call by TCRdb cannot be tested. From germline, CDR1 is SQVTM and CDR2 ANQGSEA. The CDR3 contains 11 residues. The CDR3 loop reads CSVEDKGQGYF.

The J gene is TRBJ2-6, the V gene TRBV11-2; no DNA is available, so the TRBD2 call from TCRdb remains unchecked. Germline V lookup: CDR1 SGHAT, CDR2 FQNNGV. CDR3 length: 17 amino acids. This CDR3 is CASSPGRLLSGANVLTF.

The gene calls are TRBV5-1 and TRBJ2-1; TCRdb lists TRBD2, though no DNA is available to test this call. Germline CDR1 SGHRS, CDR2 YFSETQ. The CDR3 length is 15 residues. The CDR3 sequence is CASSVQIAGGTEQFF. Supplemented by reference TRBV5-1 and TRBJ2-1, the full variable domain reads KAGVTQTPRYLIKTRGQQVTLSCSPISGHRSVSWYQQTPGQGLQFLFEYFSETQRNKGNFPGRFSGRQFSNSRSEMNVSTLELGDSALYLCASSVQIAGGTEQFFGPGTRLTVL.

The gene calls are TRBV27 and TRBJ2-1; TCRdb's D call, TRBD2, is unchecked because there is no DNA. The length of the CDR3 is 19 residues. CDR1 is MNHEY, CDR2 SMNVEV, per germline (reference sequence). The CDR3 region is CASSLTPLKSGLTHNEQFF.

CDR3: CSVFTGEYNEQFF. The V gene is TRBV29-1, the J gene TRBJ2-1; with no DNA, the TCRdb D assignment of TRBD1 cannot be verified. The CDR3 contains 13 residues. Germline-derived CDR1 and CDR2 are SQVTM and ANQGSEA.

This chain links TRBV6-1 with TRBJ2-1; without DNA, the TCRdb call of TRBD1 cannot be checked. The CDR3 length is 16 residues. Per germline, CDR1 MNHNS and CDR2 SASEGT. CDR3 residues: CASPEGGRQQDDEQFF.

V is TRBV7-9 and J is TRBJ1-1; the TRBD1 assignment by TCRdb is unverifiable without DNA. The V gene's germline CDR1 is SEHNR and CDR2 FQNEAQ (reference sequence). The CDR3 sequence is 16 residues long. The CDR3 loop reads CASSPFPSGKNTEAFF.

The CDR3 reads CASSQHRGPLYEQYF. This sequence joins TRBV4-3 and TRBJ2-7; TCRdb's D call, TRBD1, is unchecked because there is no DNA. The germline V gene encodes CDR1 LGHNA and CDR2 YSLEER. The CDR3 is 15 residues long.

This chain uses TRBV29-1 with TRBJ2-1. The CDR3 runs to 16 residues. The germline V gene has CDR1 SQVTM and CDR2 ANQGSEA. CDR3 amino acids: CSVESPERNSYNEQFF.

J is TRBJ1-1 and V is TRBV6-5; TCRdb names TRBD1, which stays unverified in the absence of DNA. The CDR3 has 19 residues. Germline V gives CDR1 MNHEY, CDR2 SVGAGI. The chain's CDR3 is CASSQGFSGTGGYNTEAFF.

V and J are TRBV5-1 and TRBJ1-1. Germline values: CDR1 SGHRS, CDR2 YFSETQ. CDR3 length: 12 amino acids. This CDR3 is CASRQGNTEAFF.

The chain carries TRBV19 and TRBJ2-7; TCRdb's D gene call, TRBD1, goes unchecked for lack of DNA. Germline CDR1 is LNHDA and CDR2 is SQIVND (reference sequence). The CDR3 is 14 amino acids. This chain's CDR3 is CASSIDRETYEQYF.

The V call is TRBV29-1, the J call TRBJ2-1; as DNA is missing, the TRBD2 call by TCRdb cannot be tested. Germline CDR1 and CDR2: SQVTM and ANQGSEA. CDR3 length: 17 amino acids. CDR3 sequence: CSVEDSRTSGRHNEQFF.

The CDR3 region is CASSKARCTGELFF. The gene calls are TRBV21-1 and TRBJ2-2. TRBV21-1 counts as a pseudogene. The CDR3 is 14 amino acids.